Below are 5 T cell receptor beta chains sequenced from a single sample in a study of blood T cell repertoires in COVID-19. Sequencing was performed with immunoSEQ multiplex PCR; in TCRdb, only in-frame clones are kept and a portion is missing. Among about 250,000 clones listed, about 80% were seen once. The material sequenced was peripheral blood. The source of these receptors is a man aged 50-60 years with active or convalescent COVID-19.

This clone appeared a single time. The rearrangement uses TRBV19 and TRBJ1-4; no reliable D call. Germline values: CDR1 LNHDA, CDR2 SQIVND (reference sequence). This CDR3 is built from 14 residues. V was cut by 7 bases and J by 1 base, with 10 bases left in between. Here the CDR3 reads CASTGGETNEKLFF. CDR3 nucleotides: TGTGCCAGTACGGGCGGGGAAACTAATGAAAAACTGTTTTTT.

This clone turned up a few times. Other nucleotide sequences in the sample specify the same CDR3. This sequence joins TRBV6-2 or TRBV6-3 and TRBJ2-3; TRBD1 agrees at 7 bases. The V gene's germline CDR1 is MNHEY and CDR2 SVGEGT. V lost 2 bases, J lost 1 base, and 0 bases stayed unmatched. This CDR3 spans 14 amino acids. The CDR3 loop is CASSYGTGTDTQYF. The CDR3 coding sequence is TGTGCCAGCAGTTACGGGACAGGCACAGATACGCAGTATTTT.

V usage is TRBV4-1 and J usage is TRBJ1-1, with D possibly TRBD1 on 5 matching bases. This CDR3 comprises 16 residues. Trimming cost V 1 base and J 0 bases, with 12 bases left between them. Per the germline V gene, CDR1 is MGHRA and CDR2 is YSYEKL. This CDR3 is CASSQGRAIMNTEAFF. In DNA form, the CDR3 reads TGCGCCAGCAGCCAAGGCAGGGCCATAATGAACACTGAAGCTTTCTTT.

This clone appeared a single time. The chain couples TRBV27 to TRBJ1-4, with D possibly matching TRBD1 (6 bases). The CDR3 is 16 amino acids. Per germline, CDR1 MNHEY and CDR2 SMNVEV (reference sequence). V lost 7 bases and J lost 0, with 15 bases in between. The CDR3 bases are TGTGCCAGCATCCTTCCCAGGGGCCCAACTAATGAAAAACTGTTTTTT. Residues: CASILPRGPTNEKLFF.

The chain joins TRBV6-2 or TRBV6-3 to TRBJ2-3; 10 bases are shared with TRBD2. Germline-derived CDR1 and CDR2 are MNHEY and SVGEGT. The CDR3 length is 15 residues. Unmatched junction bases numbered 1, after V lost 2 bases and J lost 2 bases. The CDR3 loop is CASSYLAGATDTQYF. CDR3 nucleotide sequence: TGTGCCAGCAGTTACCTAGCGGGGGCCACAGATACGCAGTATTTT.